This is a list of T cell receptor beta chains from one sample in a study of cytomegalovirus exposure and HLA in healthy donors. Sequencing used immunoSEQ multiplex PCR; TCRdb keeps in-frame clones, though not all of them. The table lists 90,000 to 120,000 clones, 84% of them singletons. The source material was PBMCs. The receptors stem from a woman between 18 and 29 years old in good health and CMV-seronegative. The conserved cysteine and the conserved F or W are not part of the CDR3 here. A row's size may be missing; if present it is once, few, many or a size class.

v_gene: TRBV7-3
abundance: .
CDR3aa: ASSPYPAGELF

v_gene: TRBV28
abundance: .
CDR3aa: ASSRPRDRAYNSPLH

v_gene: TRBV6-5
abundance: .
CDR3aa: ASSPDRANQPQH

v_gene: TRBV7-6
abundance: once
CDR3aa: ASSLARGHTEAF

v_gene: TRBV7-2
abundance: .
CDR3aa: ASSFSSGGGTQY

v_gene: TRBV4-3
abundance: .
CDR3aa: ASSQDWDRSSYEQY

v_gene: TRBV9
abundance: .
CDR3aa: ASSVGGTGQNEAF

v_gene: TRBV28
abundance: .
CDR3aa: ASSYSGTVNEKLF

v_gene: TRBV6-5
abundance: .
CDR3aa: ASSWDRAYEQY

v_gene: TRBV27
abundance: .
CDR3aa: ASSFNNSPLH

v_gene: TRBV28
abundance: .
CDR3aa: ASSSGTGSSEQY

v_gene: TRBV7-9
abundance: .
CDR3aa: SSSPMNTEAF

v_gene: TRBV6-1
abundance: .
CDR3aa: ASSVKTGATTQNEQF

v_gene: TRBV28
abundance: .
CDR3aa: ASSLWAVEQY

v_gene: TRBV9
abundance: .
CDR3aa: ASSSGLNTIY

v_gene: TRBV29-1
abundance: .
CDR3aa: SVGGGEGKGYT

v_gene: TRBV28
abundance: .
CDR3aa: ASSPLMTSKNQY

v_gene: TRBV5-6
abundance: few
CDR3aa: ASSSGPYTEAF

v_gene: TRBV5-6
abundance: once
CDR3aa: ASSLAGGILQNSPLH

v_gene: TRBV7-2
abundance: .
CDR3aa: ASSLARNTEAF

v_gene: TRBV6-1
abundance: .
CDR3aa: ASSESLGQVEKLF

v_gene: TRBV28
abundance: .
CDR3aa: ASSLLWRGEVWETQY

v_gene: TRBV7-2
abundance: .
CDR3aa: ASSLAQGAYNEQF

v_gene: TRBV6-5
abundance: .
CDR3aa: ASSYGTDSNQPQH

v_gene: TRBV10-1
abundance: .
CDR3aa: ASSESLGSNQPQH

v_gene: TRBV10-3
abundance: .
CDR3aa: AISLGDTQY

v_gene: TRBV5-1
abundance: .
CDR3aa: ASRRTGAYEQY

v_gene: TRBV5-5
abundance: .
CDR3aa: ASSLGGLAGQETQY

v_gene: TRBV4-3
abundance: .
CDR3aa: ASSQDTRDWGHSTGELF

v_gene: TRBV11-2
abundance: .
CDR3aa: ASSLDSGGDQPQH

v_gene: TRBV7-9
abundance: .
CDR3aa: ASSFFSAGGDLSGYT

v_gene: TRBV4-3
abundance: .
CDR3aa: ASSQAFFGETKGYT

v_gene: TRBV27
abundance: few
CDR3aa: ASSSMARPLKETQY

v_gene: TRBV4-2
abundance: few
CDR3aa: ASSQGGRESTDTQY

v_gene: TRBV27
abundance: few
CDR3aa: ASSLTGTNTGELF

v_gene: TRBV19
abundance: .
CDR3aa: ASSIVPGWGTDTQY

v_gene: TRBV5-4
abundance: once
CDR3aa: ASSLDGGPETQY

v_gene: TRBV7-2
abundance: medium-sized
CDR3aa: ASSSGPRTTRLY

v_gene: TRBV7-2
abundance: once
CDR3aa: ASSSLGSGIGYT

v_gene: TRBV18
abundance: .
CDR3aa: ASSHRTGSSYEQY

v_gene: TRBV27
abundance: .
CDR3aa: ASRNRDSGWGGEQY

v_gene: TRBV15
abundance: few
CDR3aa: ATSRDIDRGNQPQH